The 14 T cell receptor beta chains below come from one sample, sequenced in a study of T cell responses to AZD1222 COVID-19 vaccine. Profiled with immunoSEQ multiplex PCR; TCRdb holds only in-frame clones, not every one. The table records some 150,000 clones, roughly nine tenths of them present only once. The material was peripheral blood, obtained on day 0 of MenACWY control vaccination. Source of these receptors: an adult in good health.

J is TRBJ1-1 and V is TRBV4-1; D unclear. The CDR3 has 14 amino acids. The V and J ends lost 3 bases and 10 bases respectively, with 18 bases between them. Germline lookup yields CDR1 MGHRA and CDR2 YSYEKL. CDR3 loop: CASSQVDGQSGAFF. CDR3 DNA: TGCGCCAGCAGCCAGGTTGACGGCCAGTCTGGAGCTTTCTTT.

The CDR3 is CASGTWDNSPLHF. CDR3 in DNA: TGTGCCAGCGGAACTTGGGATAATTCACCCCTCCACTTT. The J gene is TRBJ1-6, the V gene TRBV5-5; D remains unclear. Trimming removed 7 bases at V and 5 bases at J, with 10 bases between. Germline CDR1 SGHKS, CDR2 YYEKEE (reference sequence). The CDR3 consists of 13 residues.

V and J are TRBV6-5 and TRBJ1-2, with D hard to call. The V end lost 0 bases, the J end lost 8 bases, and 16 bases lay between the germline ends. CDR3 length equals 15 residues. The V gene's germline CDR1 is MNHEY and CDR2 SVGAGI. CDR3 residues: CASSYSVRGGWGYTF. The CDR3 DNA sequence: TGTGCCAGCAGTTACTCGGTCCGTGGTGGATGGGGCTACACCTTC.

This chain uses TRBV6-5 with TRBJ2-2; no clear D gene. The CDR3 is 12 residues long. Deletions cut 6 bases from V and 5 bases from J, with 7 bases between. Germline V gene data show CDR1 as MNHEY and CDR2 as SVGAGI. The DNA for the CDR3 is TGTGCCAGCAGGCCCTGGACCGGGGAGCTGTTTTTT. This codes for CASRPWTGELFF.

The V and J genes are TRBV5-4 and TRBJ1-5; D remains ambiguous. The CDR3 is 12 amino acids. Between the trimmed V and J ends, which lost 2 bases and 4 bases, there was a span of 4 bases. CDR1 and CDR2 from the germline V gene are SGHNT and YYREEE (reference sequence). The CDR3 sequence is CASSFENQPQHF. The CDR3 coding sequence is TGTGCCAGCAGCTTCGAGAATCAGCCCCAGCATTTT.

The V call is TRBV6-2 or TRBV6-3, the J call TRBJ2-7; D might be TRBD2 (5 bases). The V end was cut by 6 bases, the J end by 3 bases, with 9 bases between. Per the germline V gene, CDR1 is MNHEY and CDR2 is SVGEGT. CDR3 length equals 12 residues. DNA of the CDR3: TGTGCCAGCAGCGCCCGGGGCTACGAGCAGTACGTC. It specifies CASSARGYEQYV.

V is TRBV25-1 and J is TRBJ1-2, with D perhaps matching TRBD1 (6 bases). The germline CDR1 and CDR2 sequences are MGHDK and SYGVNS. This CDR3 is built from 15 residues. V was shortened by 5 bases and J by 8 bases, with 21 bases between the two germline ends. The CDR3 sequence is CASSSAGHLGRGYTF. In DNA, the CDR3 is TGTGCCAGCAGTTCCGCGGGACATCTTGGGCGGGGCTACACCTTC.

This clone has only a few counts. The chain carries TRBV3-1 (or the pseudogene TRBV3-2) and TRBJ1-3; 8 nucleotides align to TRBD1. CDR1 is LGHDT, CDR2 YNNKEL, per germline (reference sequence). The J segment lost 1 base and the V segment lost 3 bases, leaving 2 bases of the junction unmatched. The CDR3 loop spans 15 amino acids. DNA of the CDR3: TGTGCCAGCAGCCACAACAGGGGGTCTGGAAACACCATATATTTT. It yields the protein CASSHNRGSGNTIYF.

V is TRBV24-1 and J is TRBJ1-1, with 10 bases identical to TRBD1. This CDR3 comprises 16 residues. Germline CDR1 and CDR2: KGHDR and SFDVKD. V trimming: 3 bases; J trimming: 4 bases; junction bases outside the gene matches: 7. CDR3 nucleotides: TGTGCCACCAGTGATAAGGACAGGGGGTTGTTCACTGAAGCTTTCTTT. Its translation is CATSDKDRGLFTEAFF.

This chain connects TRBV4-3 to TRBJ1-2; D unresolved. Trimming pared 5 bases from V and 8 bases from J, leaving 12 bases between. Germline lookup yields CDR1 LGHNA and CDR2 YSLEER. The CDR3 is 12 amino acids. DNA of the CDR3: TGCGCCAGCAGCGACTGGGGTTACGGCTACACCTTC. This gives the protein CASSDWGYGYTF.

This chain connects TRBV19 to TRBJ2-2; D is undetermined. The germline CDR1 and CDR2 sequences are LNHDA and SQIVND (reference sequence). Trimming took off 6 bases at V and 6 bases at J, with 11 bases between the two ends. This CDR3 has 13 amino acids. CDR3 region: CASSLQRAGELFF. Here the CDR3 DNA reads TGTGCCAGTAGCCTACAAAGGGCCGGGGAGCTGTTTTTT.

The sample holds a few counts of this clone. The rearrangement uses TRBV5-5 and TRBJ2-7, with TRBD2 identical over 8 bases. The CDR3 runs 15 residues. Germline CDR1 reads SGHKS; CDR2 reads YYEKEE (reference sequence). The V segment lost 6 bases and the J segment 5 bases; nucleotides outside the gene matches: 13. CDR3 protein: CASTPAAGLEDEQYF. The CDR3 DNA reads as TGTGCCAGCACCCCCGCGGCGGGACTAGAGGACGAGCAGTACTTC.

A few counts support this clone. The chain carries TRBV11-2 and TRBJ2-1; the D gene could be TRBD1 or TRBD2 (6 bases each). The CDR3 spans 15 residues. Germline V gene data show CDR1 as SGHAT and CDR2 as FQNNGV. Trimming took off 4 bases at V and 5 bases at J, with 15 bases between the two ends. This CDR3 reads CASSSPGGGNNEQFF. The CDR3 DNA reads TGTGCCAGCAGCTCACCCGGGGGCGGCAACAATGAGCAGTTCTTC.

The DNA for the CDR3 is TGTGCCAGCAGCTTAGTAAGTCCTAGCGGGAGCTCCTACAATGAGCAGTTCTTC. Its translation: CASSLVSPSGSSYNEQFF. This chain links TRBV11-3 with TRBJ2-1; 10 nucleotides align to TRBD2. Trimming took 1 base from V and 0 from J; bases not matched to a gene: 6. Looked up from germline, CDR1 is SGHNT and CDR2 is YENEEA. This CDR3 region has 18 residues.